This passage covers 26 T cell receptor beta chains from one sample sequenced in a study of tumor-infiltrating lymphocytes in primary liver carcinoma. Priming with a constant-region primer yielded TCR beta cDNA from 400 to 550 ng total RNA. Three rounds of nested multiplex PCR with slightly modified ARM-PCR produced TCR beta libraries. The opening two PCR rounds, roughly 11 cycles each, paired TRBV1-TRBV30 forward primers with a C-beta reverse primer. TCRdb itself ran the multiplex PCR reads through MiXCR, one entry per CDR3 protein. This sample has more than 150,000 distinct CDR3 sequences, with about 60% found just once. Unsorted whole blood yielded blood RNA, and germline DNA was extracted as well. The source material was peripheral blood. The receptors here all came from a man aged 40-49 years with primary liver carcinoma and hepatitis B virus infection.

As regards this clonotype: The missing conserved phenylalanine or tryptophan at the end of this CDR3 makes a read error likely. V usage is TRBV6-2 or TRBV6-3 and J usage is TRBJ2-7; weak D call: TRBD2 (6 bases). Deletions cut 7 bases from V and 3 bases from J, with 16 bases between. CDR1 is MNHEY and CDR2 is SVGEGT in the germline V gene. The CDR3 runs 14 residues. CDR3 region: CASKRLQEGYEQYI. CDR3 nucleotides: TGTGCCAGCAAAAGACTACAGGAGGGCTACGAGCAGTACATC.

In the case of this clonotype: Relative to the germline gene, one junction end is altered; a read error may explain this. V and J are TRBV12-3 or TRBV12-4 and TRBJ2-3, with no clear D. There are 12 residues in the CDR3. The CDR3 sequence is CASSSNTDTLYF. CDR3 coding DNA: TGTGCCAGCAGTTCAAACACAGATACGCTGTATTTT.

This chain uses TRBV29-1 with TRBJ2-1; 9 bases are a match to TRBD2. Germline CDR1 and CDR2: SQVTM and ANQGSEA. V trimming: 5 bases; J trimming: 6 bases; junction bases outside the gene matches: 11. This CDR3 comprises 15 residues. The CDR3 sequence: CSVKGAGGPLNEQFF. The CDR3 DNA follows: TGCAGCGTTAAGGGGGCGGGAGGGCCGCTCAATGAGCAGTTCTTC.

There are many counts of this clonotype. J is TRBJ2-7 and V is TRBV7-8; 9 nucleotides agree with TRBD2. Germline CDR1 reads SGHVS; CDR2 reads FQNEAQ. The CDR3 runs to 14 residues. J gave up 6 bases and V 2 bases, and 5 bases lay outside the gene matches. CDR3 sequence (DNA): TGTGCCAGCAGCTTACTGCGGGAGGGGGGCGAGCAGTACTTC. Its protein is CASSLLREGGEQYF. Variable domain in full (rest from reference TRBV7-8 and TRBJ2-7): GAGVSQSPRYKVAKRGQDVALRCDPISGHVSLFWYQQALGQGPEFLTYFQNEAQLDKSGLPSDRFFAERPEGSVSTLKIQRTQQEDSAVYLCASSLLREGGEQYFGPGTRLTVT.

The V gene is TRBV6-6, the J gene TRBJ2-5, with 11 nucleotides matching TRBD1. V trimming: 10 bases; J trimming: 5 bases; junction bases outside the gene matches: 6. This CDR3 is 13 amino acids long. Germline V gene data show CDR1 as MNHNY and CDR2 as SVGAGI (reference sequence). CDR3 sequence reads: CANRTGGGETQYF. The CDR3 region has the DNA TGTGCCAACAGGACAGGGGGCGGCGAGACCCAGTACTTC.

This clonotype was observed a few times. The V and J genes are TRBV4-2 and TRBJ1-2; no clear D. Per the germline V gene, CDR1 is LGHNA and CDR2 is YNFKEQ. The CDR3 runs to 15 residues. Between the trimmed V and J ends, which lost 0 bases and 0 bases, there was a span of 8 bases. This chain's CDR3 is CASSQDEGPNYGYTF. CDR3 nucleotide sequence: TGTGCCAGCAGCCAAGATGAAGGGCCTAACTATGGCTACACCTTC.

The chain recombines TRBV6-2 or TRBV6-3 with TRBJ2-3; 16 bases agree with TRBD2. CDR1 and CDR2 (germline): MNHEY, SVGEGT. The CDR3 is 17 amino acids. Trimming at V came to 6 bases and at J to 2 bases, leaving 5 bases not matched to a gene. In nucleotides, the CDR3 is TGTGCCAGCAGCCGGGGACTAGCGGGAGGGATCACAGATACGCAGTATTTT. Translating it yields CASSRGLAGGITDTQYF.

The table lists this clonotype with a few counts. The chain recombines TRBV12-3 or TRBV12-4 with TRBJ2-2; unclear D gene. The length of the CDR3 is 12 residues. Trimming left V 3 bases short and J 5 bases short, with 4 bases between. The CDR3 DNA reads TGTGCCAGCAGTTTCGTTACCGGGGAGCTGTTTTTT. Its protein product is CASSFVTGELFF.

This CDR3 reads CASSGRTPTDTQYF. The CDR3 coding sequence is TGTGCCAGCAGCGGGAGGACTCCCACAGATACGCAGTATTTT. The J gene is TRBJ2-3, the V gene TRBV6-5, with TRBD2 matching over 7 bases. The CDR3 spans 14 residues. V dropped 6 bases and J dropped 2; count of bases not matched to a gene: 5. The germline V gene encodes CDR1 MNHEY and CDR2 SVGAGI.

The CDR3 sequence: CAWSVRGMWAAQHF. The CDR3 DNA reads TGTGCCTGGAGTGTACGAGGCATGTGGGCGGCCCAGCATTTT. The chain joins TRBV30 to TRBJ1-5; no clear D. Germline lookup yields CDR1 GTSNPN and CDR2 SVGIG (reference sequence). The CDR3 runs 14 residues. The V end lost 0 bases, the J end lost 11 bases, and 17 bases lay between the germline ends.

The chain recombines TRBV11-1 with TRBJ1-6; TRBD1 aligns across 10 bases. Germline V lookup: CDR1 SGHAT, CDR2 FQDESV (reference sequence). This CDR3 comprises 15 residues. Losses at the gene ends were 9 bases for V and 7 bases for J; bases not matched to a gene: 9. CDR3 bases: TGTGCCAGTGGCCCGACAGGGGGCTTGAATTCACCCCTCCACTTT. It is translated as CASGPTGGLNSPLHF. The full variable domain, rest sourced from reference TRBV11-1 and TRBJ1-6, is EAEVAQSPRYKITEKSQAVAFWCDPISGHATLYWYRQILGQGPELLVQFQDESVVDDSQLPKDRFSAERLKGVDSTLKIQPAELGDSAMYLCASGPTGGLNSPLHFGNGTRLTVT.

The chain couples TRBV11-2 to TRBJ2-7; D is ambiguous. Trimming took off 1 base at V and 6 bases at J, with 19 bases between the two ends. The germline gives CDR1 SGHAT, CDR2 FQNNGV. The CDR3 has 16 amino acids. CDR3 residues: CASSLGAESGMLEQYF. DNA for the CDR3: TGTGCCAGCAGCTTAGGGGCGGAGTCAGGTATGCTCGAGCAGTACTTC. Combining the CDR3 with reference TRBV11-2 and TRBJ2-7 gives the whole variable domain EAGVAQSPRYKIIEKRQSVAFWCNPISGHATLYWYQQILGQGPKLLIQFQNNGVVDDSQLPKDRFSAERLKGVDSTLKIQPAKLEDSAVYLCASSLGAESGMLEQYFGPGTRLTVT.

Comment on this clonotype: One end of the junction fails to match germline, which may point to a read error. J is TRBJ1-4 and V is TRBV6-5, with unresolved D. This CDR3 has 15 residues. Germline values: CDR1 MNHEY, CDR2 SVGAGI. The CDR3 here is CDSSPDGATNEKLFF. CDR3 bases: TGTGACAGCAGTCCCGACGGAGCAACTAATGAAAAACTGTTTTTT.

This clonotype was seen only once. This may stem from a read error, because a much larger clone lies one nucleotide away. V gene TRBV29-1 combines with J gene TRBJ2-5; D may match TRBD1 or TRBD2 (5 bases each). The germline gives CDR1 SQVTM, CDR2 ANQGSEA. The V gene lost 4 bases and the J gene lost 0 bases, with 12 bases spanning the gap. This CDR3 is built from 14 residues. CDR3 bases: TGCAGCGTTGGAGGGGCCCTTTACCAAGAGACCCAGTACTTC. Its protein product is CSVGGALYQETQYF.

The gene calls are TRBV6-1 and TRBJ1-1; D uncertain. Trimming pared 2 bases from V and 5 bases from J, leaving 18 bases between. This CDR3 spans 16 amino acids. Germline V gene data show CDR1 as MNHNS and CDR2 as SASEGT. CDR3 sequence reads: CASSEPFATPRTEAFF. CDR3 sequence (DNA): TGTGCCAGCAGTGAACCTTTCGCCACCCCAAGAACTGAAGCTTTCTTT.

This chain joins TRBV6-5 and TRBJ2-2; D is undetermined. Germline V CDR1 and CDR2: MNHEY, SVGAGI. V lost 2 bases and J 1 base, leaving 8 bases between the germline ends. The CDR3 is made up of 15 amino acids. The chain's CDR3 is CASSYDTMNTGELFF. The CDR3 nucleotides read TGTGCCAGCAGTTACGACACTATGAACACCGGGGAGCTGTTTTTT.

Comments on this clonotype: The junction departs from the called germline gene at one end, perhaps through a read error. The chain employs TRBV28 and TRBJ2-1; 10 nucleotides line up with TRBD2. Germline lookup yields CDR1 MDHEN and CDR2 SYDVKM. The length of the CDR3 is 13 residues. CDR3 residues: CANGTSAINEQFF. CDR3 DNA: TGTGCCAACGGGACTAGCGCGATCAATGAGCAATTCTTC.

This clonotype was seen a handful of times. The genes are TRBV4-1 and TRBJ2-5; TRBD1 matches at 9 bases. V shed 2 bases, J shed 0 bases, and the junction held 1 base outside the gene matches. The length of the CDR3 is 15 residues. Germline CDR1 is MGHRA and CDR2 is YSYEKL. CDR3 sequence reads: CASSQRTGDQETQYF. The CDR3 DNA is TGCGCCAGCAGCCAAAGGACAGGGGACCAAGAGACCCAGTACTTC.

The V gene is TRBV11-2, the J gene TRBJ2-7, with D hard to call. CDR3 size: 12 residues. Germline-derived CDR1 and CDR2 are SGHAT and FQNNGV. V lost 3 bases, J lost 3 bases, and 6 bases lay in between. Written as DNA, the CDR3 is TGTGCCAGCAGCTTCTTAGTCTACGAGCAGTACTTC. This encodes CASSFLVYEQYF.

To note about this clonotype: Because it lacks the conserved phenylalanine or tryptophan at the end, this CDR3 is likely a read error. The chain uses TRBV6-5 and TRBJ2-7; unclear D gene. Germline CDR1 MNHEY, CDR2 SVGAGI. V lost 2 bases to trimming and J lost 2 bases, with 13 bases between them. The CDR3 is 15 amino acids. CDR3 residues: CASSYDSTPTYEQYL. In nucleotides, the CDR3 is TGTGCCAGCAGTTACGATTCGACACCAACCTACGAGCAGTACCTC.

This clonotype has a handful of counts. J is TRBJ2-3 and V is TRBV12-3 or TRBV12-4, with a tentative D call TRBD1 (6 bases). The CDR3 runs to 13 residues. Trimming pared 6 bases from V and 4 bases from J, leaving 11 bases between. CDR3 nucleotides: TGTGCCAGCAGATACACAGGGTCAGATACGCAGTATTTT. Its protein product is CASRYTGSDTQYF.

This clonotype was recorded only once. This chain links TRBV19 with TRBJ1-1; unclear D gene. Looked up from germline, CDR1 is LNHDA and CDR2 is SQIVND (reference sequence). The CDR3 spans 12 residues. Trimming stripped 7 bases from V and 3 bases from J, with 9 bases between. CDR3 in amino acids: CASNPGYTEAFF. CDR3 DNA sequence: TGTGCCAGTAACCCGGGCTACACTGAAGCTTTCTTT.

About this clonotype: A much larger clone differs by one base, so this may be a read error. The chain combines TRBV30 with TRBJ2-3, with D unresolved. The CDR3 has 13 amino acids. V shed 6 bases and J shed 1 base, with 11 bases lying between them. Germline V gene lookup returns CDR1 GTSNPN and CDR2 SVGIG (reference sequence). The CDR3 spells CACIPWGTDTQYF. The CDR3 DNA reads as TGTGCCTGTATACCGTGGGGCACAGATACGCAGTATTTT.

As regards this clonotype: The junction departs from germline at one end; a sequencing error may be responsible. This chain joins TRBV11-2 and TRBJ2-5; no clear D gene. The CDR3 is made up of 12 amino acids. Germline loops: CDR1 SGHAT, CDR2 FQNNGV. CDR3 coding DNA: TGTACCAGCAGTTTAGTCCTAGAGACCCAGTACTTC. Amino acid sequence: CTSSLVLETQYF.

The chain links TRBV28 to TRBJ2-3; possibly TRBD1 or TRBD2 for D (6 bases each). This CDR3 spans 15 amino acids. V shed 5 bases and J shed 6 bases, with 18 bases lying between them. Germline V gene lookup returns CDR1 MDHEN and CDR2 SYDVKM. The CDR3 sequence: CASSPVGGTRDTQYF. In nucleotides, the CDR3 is TGTGCCAGCAGTCCCGTCGGGGGCACACGGGATACGCAGTATTTT.

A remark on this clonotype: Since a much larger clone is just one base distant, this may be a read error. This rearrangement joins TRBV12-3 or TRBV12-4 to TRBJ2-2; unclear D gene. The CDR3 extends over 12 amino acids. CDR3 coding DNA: TGTGGCAGCAGTTTAAGCGCCGGGGAGCTGTTTTTT. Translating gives CGSSLSAGELFF.